A selection of T cell receptor beta chains follows, all from one sample in a study of glioma-infiltrating T cells after dendritic cell vaccination. Sequencing was performed with immunoSEQ multiplex PCR; in TCRdb, only in-frame clones are kept and a portion is missing. The sample has fewer than 85,000 clones, about 86% seen once. Sample: blood, taken before dendritic cell vaccination. These receptor sequences come from a human donor with glioblastoma. Each CDR3 is given with its conserved first and last residue. The order of the fields is V gene, D gene, clone size, J gene, CDR3 protein, CDR3 DNA. A D gene is named only where the DNA matches it firmly. Not every row has a clone size; where given, it reads once, few, many or a size class.

TRBV5-6,.,.,TRBJ1-2,CASSPRAGNGYTF,TGTGCCAGCAGCCCCCGTGCTGGCAATGGCTACACCTTC
TRBV7-9,.,.,TRBJ2-5,CASSPWTPREETQYF,TGTGCCAGCAGCCCCTGGACACCCAGAGAAGAGACCCAGTACTTC
TRBV7-2,.,.,TRBJ1-2,CASSTLPGGYGYTF,TGTGCCAGCAGCACTCTCCCCGGAGGGTATGGCTACACCTTC
TRBV5-8,.,many,TRBJ1-5,CASSRENQPQHF,TGTGCCAGCAGCCGAGAGAATCAGCCCCAGCATTTT
TRBV7-3,.,.,TRBJ1-1,CASSPPWSLNTEAFF,TGTGCCAGCAGCCCCCCGTGGAGCTTGAACACTGAAGCTTTCTTT
TRBV11-2,.,.,TRBJ1-4,CASSQAGRTNEKLFF,TGTGCCAGCAGCCAGGCTGGAAGAACTAATGAAAAACTGTTTTTT
TRBV7-9,.,.,TRBJ1-1,CASSLTQGYTEAFF,TGTGCCAGCAGCTTAACACAGGGTTACACTGAAGCTTTCTTT
TRBV9,.,.,TRBJ2-5,CASSDVPGSSESQETQYF,TGTGCCAGCAGCGATGTGCCGGGATCCTCAGAATCCCAAGAGACCCAGTACTTC
TRBV10-3,TRBD1,.,TRBJ2-7,CAISESGDRDGEQYF,TGTGCCATCAGTGAGTCCGGTGACAGGGACGGCGAGCAGTACTTC
TRBV2,TRBD1,.,TRBJ2-1,CASSLTADRDMFF,TGTGCCAGCAGTCTCACAGCGGACAGGGACATGTTCTTC
TRBV6-1,.,.,TRBJ1-1,CASSQVADTEAFF,TGTGCCAGCAGTCAGGTCGCCGACACTGAAGCTTTCTTT
TRBV5-6,TRBD2,.,TRBJ2-3,CASSSTSGGLLDTQYF,TGTGCCAGCAGCTCAACTAGCGGGGGGCTACTAGATACGCAGTATTTT
TRBV2,TRBD1,.,TRBJ1-6,CASSITGGSYNSPLHF,TGTGCCAGCAGTATCACAGGGGGCTCCTATAATTCACCCCTCCACTTT
TRBV11-1,TRBD1,.,TRBJ2-5,CASSLGQGAETQYF,TGTGCCAGCAGCTTAGGGCAGGGGGCAGAGACCCAGTACTTC
TRBV7-9,TRBD1,few,TRBJ1-6,CASSPGQGGNSPLHF,TGTGCCAGCAGCCCCGGACAGGGAGGGAATTCACCCCTCCACTTT
TRBV12-5,TRBD1,few,TRBJ1-4,CASGLVLGQLNEKLFF,TGTGCTAGTGGTTTGGTGCTGGGACAGCTTAATGAAAAACTGTTTTTT
TRBV6-1,TRBD1,.,TRBJ2-2,CASLRQGPNTGELFF,TGTGCCAGCCTAAGACAGGGACCGAACACCGGGGAGCTGTTTTTT
TRBV25-1,.,.,TRBJ1-6,CASSGGVILNSPLHF,TGTGCCAGCAGTGGCGGGGTTATCCTAAATTCACCCCTCCACTTT
TRBV20-1,.,.,TRBJ1-3,CSATIRDTIYF,TGCAGTGCTACCATCAGGGACACCATATATTTT
TRBV6-5,.,.,TRBJ2-1,CASSQQRRRDNEQFF,TGTGCCAGCAGTCAACAGCGACGGAGGGACAATGAGCAGTTCTTC
TRBV9,TRBD2,.,TRBJ2-5,CASSPAGRVETQYF,TGTGCCAGCAGCCCCGCAGGGAGGGTGGAGACCCAGTACTTC
TRBV7-6,TRBD2,.,TRBJ2-2,CASSLVAGGTGELFF,TGTGCCAGCAGCTTAGTAGCGGGGGGCACCGGGGAGCTGTTTTTT
TRBV7-9,.,.,TRBJ1-1,CASSQSGNTEAFF,TGTGCCAGCAGTCAAAGCGGCAACACTGAAGCTTTCTTT
TRBV19,.,.,TRBJ2-7,CARQTGIYYEQYF,TGTGCCAGGCAAACAGGGATTTACTACGAGCAGTACTTC
TRBV19,TRBD1,once,TRBJ1-5,CASSIGDRGNQPQHF,TGTGCCAGTAGTATAGGGGACAGGGGAAACCAGCCCCAGCATTTT
TRBV15,.,.,TRBJ1-4,CATGDTHSANEKLFF,TGTGCCACTGGGGACACCCACTCAGCTAATGAAAAACTGTTTTTT
TRBV5-6,.,once,TRBJ2-2,CASSLAFTGTGELFF,TGTGCCAGCAGCTTGGCCTTCACGGGCACCGGGGAGCTGTTTTTT
TRBV13,TRBD1,.,TRBJ1-1,CASTIDDRVEGEAFF,TGTGCCAGCACCATAGACGACAGGGTAGAAGGTGAAGCTTTCTTT
TRBV7-3,.,.,TRBJ2-3,CASSRTMTDTQYF,TGTGCCAGCAGCCGGACTATGACAGATACGCAGTATTTT
TRBV5-1,TRBD1,.,TRBJ1-1,CASSSGDSWTEAFF,TGCGCCAGCAGCTCCGGGGACAGTTGGACTGAAGCTTTCTTT
TRBV30,.,.,TRBJ2-5,CAWTLGPQETQYF,TGTGCCTGGACTCTGGGGCCTCAAGAGACCCAGTACTTC
TRBV2,.,few,TRBJ1-2,CASSSPLRGVTGYTF,TGTGCCAGCAGTTCCCCCCTCCGGGGGGTGACGGGCTACACCTTC
TRBV6-5,TRBD1,.,TRBJ1-6,CASSVRQGVDSPLHF,TGTGCCAGCAGTGTGAGACAGGGGGTAGATTCACCCCTCCACTTT
TRBV29-1,.,.,TRBJ1-2,CSVERRLSREGGYTF,TGCAGCGTGGAACGGAGGCTCTCTCGAGAAGGTGGCTACACCTTC
TRBV5-1,.,.,TRBJ2-5,CASSLLGQETQYF,TGCGCCAGCAGCTTGCTCGGGCAAGAGACCCAGTACTTC
TRBV6-5,TRBD2,.,TRBJ2-5,CASRRTSGGQETQYF,TGTGCCAGCAGACGGACTAGCGGGGGCCAAGAGACCCAGTACTTC